A selection of T cell receptor beta chains follows, all from one sample in a study of beta chain features in type 1 diabetes. This table comes from immunoSEQ multiplex PCR, and its TCRdb copy is limited to in-frame clones, with some not included. This table holds approximately 380,000 clones, more than 12% found once. Material for sequencing was naive CD4+ T cells from blood. The receptors stem from a woman aged 18 to 35 in good health. The CDR3 runs from the conserved cysteine through the conserved F or W. The order of the fields is D gene, J gene, clone size, V gene, CDR3 DNA, CDR3 protein. D genes are given only for firm matches. Where a row states a size, it is once, few, many or the class of an expanded clone; other rows omit it.

d_call: TRBD1; j_call: TRBJ2-1; clone_size: few; v_call: TRBV30; cdr3_nt: TGTGCCTGGAGTCGAAAGACAGGGGGCGCCTACAATGAGCAGTTCTTC; cdr3_aa: CAWSRKTGGAYNEQFF
d_call: NA; j_call: TRBJ2-2; clone_size: few; v_call: TRBV4-1; cdr3_nt: TGCGCCAGCAGCCAAGGGGAGGGGGGTTTCACCGGGGAGCTGTTTTTT; cdr3_aa: CASSQGEGGFTGELFF
d_call: TRBD1; j_call: TRBJ1-1; clone_size: NA; v_call: TRBV29-1; cdr3_nt: TGCAGCACGGGACAGCTCATGAACACTGAAGCTTTCTTT; cdr3_aa: CSTGQLMNTEAFF
d_call: NA; j_call: TRBJ2-7; clone_size: NA; v_call: TRBV5-8; cdr3_nt: TGTGCCAGCAGTGACGCTTATAGTGGGAGCCCTTACTCCGAGCAGTACTTC; cdr3_aa: CASSDAYSGSPYSEQYF
d_call: NA; j_call: TRBJ1-5; clone_size: NA; v_call: TRBV4-1; cdr3_nt: TGCGCCAGCAGCCAAGGTGGGGGGAACAATCAGCCCCAGCATTTT; cdr3_aa: CASSQGGGNNQPQHF
d_call: NA; j_call: TRBJ2-1; clone_size: NA; v_call: TRBV19; cdr3_nt: TGTGCCAGTAGCCATGGAGGGTCTCGTGAGCAGTTCTTC; cdr3_aa: CASSHGGSREQFF
d_call: NA; j_call: TRBJ2-5; clone_size: few; v_call: TRBV15; cdr3_nt: TGTGCCACCAGCAGAGATCAGGAGGAGGAGACCCAGTACTTC; cdr3_aa: CATSRDQEEETQYF
d_call: TRBD1; j_call: TRBJ2-7; clone_size: few; v_call: TRBV5-1; cdr3_nt: TGCGCCAGCAGCTCGTCTGGGACAGGAACCTACGAGCAGTACTTC; cdr3_aa: CASSSSGTGTYEQYF
d_call: TRBD1; j_call: TRBJ1-4; clone_size: NA; v_call: TRBV2; cdr3_nt: TGTGCCAGCAGCTCCGACAGGGCGGAAAAACTGTTTTTT; cdr3_aa: CASSSDRAEKLFF
d_call: NA; j_call: TRBJ2-1; clone_size: few; v_call: TRBV4-3; cdr3_nt: TGCGCCAGCAGCCAAGATCCGGGCAATGAGCAGTTCTTC; cdr3_aa: CASSQDPGNEQFF
d_call: TRBD1; j_call: TRBJ2-1; clone_size: NA; v_call: TRBV9; cdr3_nt: TGTGCCAGCAGCAAGGGGGGGACAGGGTTGAATGAGCAGTTCTTC; cdr3_aa: CASSKGGTGLNEQFF
d_call: NA; j_call: TRBJ2-2; clone_size: NA; v_call: TRBV11-3; cdr3_nt: TGTGCCAGCACCGAACGCCGGGATGCGAACACCGGGGAGCTGTTTTTT; cdr3_aa: CASTERRDANTGELFF
d_call: TRBD1; j_call: TRBJ2-5; clone_size: few; v_call: TRBV9; cdr3_nt: TGTGCCAGCAGCGTAGCTGGGGACAGGGGTCAAGAGACCCAGTACTTC; cdr3_aa: CASSVAGDRGQETQYF
d_call: NA; j_call: TRBJ2-3; clone_size: few; v_call: TRBV7-6; cdr3_nt: TGTGCCAGCAGCTTAACCGGTGGCACAGATACGCAGTATTTT; cdr3_aa: CASSLTGGTDTQYF
d_call: NA; j_call: TRBJ1-1; clone_size: NA; v_call: TRBV5-1; cdr3_nt: TGCGCCAGCAGCCGGGACTCGAACACTGAAGCTTTCTTT; cdr3_aa: CASSRDSNTEAFF
d_call: NA; j_call: TRBJ2-7; clone_size: NA; v_call: TRBV5-1; cdr3_nt: TGCGCCAGCAGCCATGCGGCAGAGCCCTACGAGCAGTACTTC; cdr3_aa: CASSHAAEPYEQYF
d_call: TRBD1; j_call: TRBJ2-4; clone_size: few; v_call: TRBV7-9; cdr3_nt: TGTGCCAGCAGCCACGGACAGGGGACATTGAACATTCAGTACTTC; cdr3_aa: CASSHGQGTLNIQYF
d_call: TRBD1; j_call: TRBJ1-1; clone_size: once; v_call: TRBV30; cdr3_nt: TGTGCCTGGAACGGACAGGGAGACACTGAAGCTTTCTTT; cdr3_aa: CAWNGQGDTEAFF
d_call: NA; j_call: TRBJ2-2; clone_size: few; v_call: TRBV5-1; cdr3_nt: TGCGCCAGCAGCTCGACTCAGGGGAGGAACACCGGGGAGCTGTTTTTT; cdr3_aa: CASSSTQGRNTGELFF
d_call: TRBD1; j_call: TRBJ2-5; clone_size: few; v_call: TRBV19; cdr3_nt: TGTGCCAGTAGTGGCCAGACAGGGATAGGGGAGACCCAGTACTTC; cdr3_aa: CASSGQTGIGETQYF
d_call: TRBD1; j_call: TRBJ1-3; clone_size: NA; v_call: TRBV15; cdr3_nt: TGTGCCACCAGCAGAAGACAGGGTAAAGGAAACACCATATATTTT; cdr3_aa: CATSRRQGKGNTIYF
d_call: NA; j_call: TRBJ2-4; clone_size: NA; v_call: TRBV11-2; cdr3_nt: TGTGCCAGCAGCTCAGGACTATTCAAAAACATTCAGTACTTC; cdr3_aa: CASSSGLFKNIQYF
d_call: NA; j_call: TRBJ1-1; clone_size: NA; v_call: TRBV2; cdr3_nt: TGTGCCAGCAAGGGGGACACTGAAGCTTTCTTT; cdr3_aa: CASKGDTEAFF
d_call: NA; j_call: TRBJ1-3; clone_size: NA; v_call: TRBV4-3; cdr3_nt: TGCGCCAGCAGCCAAGAGTCCCGGAGGTCTGGAAACACCATATATTTT; cdr3_aa: CASSQESRRSGNTIYF
d_call: TRBD1; j_call: TRBJ1-5; clone_size: few; v_call: TRBV30; cdr3_nt: TGTGCCTGGCTAAACGGGACAGTTTCTAATCAGCCCCAGCATTTT; cdr3_aa: CAWLNGTVSNQPQHF
d_call: TRBD1; j_call: TRBJ2-1; clone_size: NA; v_call: TRBV5-4; cdr3_nt: TGTGCCAGCAGCTACGACAGGGACCGGGGTGAGCAGTTCTTC; cdr3_aa: CASSYDRDRGEQFF
d_call: TRBD1; j_call: TRBJ1-5; clone_size: NA; v_call: TRBV18; cdr3_nt: TGTGCCAGCTCCCCGGGACAGCTCAATCAGCCCCAGCATTTT; cdr3_aa: CASSPGQLNQPQHF
d_call: TRBD2; j_call: TRBJ2-5; clone_size: NA; v_call: TRBV10-2; cdr3_nt: TGCGCCAGCAGTGGCAGGACTAGCGAGGAGACCCAGTACTTC; cdr3_aa: CASSGRTSEETQYF
d_call: TRBD1; j_call: TRBJ2-2; clone_size: few; v_call: TRBV7-3; cdr3_nt: TGTGCCAGCAGCGGGACAGGGGGCACCGGGGAGCTGTTTTTT; cdr3_aa: CASSGTGGTGELFF
d_call: TRBD1; j_call: TRBJ2-7; clone_size: NA; v_call: TRBV5-4; cdr3_nt: TGTGCCAGCAGCGCGACAGGGGGCTACGAGCAGTACTTC; cdr3_aa: CASSATGGYEQYF
d_call: NA; j_call: TRBJ2-1; clone_size: NA; v_call: TRBV9; cdr3_nt: TGTGCCAGCAGCCCGACTATGGTTGAGCAGTTCTTC; cdr3_aa: CASSPTMVEQFF
d_call: NA; j_call: TRBJ2-2; clone_size: few; v_call: TRBV2; cdr3_nt: TGTGCCAGCAAAGTCCTAGCGCCGAACACCGGGGAGCTGTTTTTT; cdr3_aa: CASKVLAPNTGELFF
d_call: NA; j_call: TRBJ2-1; clone_size: NA; v_call: TRBV7-9; cdr3_nt: TGTGCCAGCAGCTTAGCGGCGGGCGGGCAGAGCTCCTACAATGAGCAGTTCTTC; cdr3_aa: CASSLAAGGQSSYNEQFF
d_call: NA; j_call: TRBJ1-1; clone_size: NA; v_call: TRBV10-3; cdr3_nt: TGTGCCATCAACCCGCACCCCAGGGGGAACACTGAAGCTTTCTTT; cdr3_aa: CAINPHPRGNTEAFF
d_call: NA; j_call: TRBJ1-5; clone_size: NA; v_call: TRBV28; cdr3_nt: TGTGCCAGCAGTGGACAGATTTATCAGCCCCAGCATTTT; cdr3_aa: CASSGQIYQPQHF
d_call: TRBD1; j_call: TRBJ2-5; clone_size: NA; v_call: TRBV5-1; cdr3_nt: TGCGCCAGCAGCTTGGCCGCCGGGACAGGGGGGTCAGAGACCCAGTACTTC; cdr3_aa: CASSLAAGTGGSETQYF
d_call: NA; j_call: TRBJ2-7; clone_size: NA; v_call: TRBV7-9; cdr3_nt: TGTGCCAGCAGCTTATATGCCCAGGGCGACGAGCAGTACTTC; cdr3_aa: CASSLYAQGDEQYF
d_call: TRBD1; j_call: TRBJ1-5; clone_size: few; v_call: TRBV15; cdr3_nt: TGTGCCACCAGCAGAGGGAAAGGGGGCCAGCCCCAGCATTTT; cdr3_aa: CATSRGKGGQPQHF
d_call: NA; j_call: TRBJ2-5; clone_size: few; v_call: TRBV7-2; cdr3_nt: TGTGCCAGCAGCTTTCCCGGAGCCCAAGAGACCCAGTACTTC; cdr3_aa: CASSFPGAQETQYF
d_call: TRBD1; j_call: TRBJ2-7; clone_size: few; v_call: TRBV28; cdr3_nt: TGTGCCAGCAGTTTAGGACAGGGGCTCTGGGAGCAGTACTTC; cdr3_aa: CASSLGQGLWEQYF
d_call: NA; j_call: TRBJ1-1; clone_size: few; v_call: TRBV18; cdr3_nt: TGTGCCAGCTCACCGACAGCTGGGGTTCCTCGGACTTTCTTT; cdr3_aa: CASSPTAGVPRTFF
d_call: NA; j_call: TRBJ1-5; clone_size: few; v_call: TRBV7-9; cdr3_nt: TGTGCCAGCAGCTTAGACGGTTATAGCAATCAGCCCCAGCATTTT; cdr3_aa: CASSLDGYSNQPQHF
d_call: TRBD1; j_call: TRBJ2-7; clone_size: NA; v_call: TRBV19; cdr3_nt: TGTGCCAGTTCCCCTGAGACAGGGGGTAAGGGCGAGCAGTACTTC; cdr3_aa: CASSPETGGKGEQYF
d_call: TRBD2; j_call: TRBJ2-5; clone_size: NA; v_call: TRBV18; cdr3_nt: TGTGCCAGCTCACGATCACTAGCGGAAGAGACCCAGTACTTC; cdr3_aa: CASSRSLAEETQYF
d_call: NA; j_call: TRBJ2-7; clone_size: NA; v_call: TRBV29-1; cdr3_nt: TGCAGCGTGTCCCAGGGGCCGGGTGAGCAGTACTTC; cdr3_aa: CSVSQGPGEQYF
d_call: TRBD2; j_call: TRBJ2-7; clone_size: few; v_call: TRBV7-2; cdr3_nt: TGTGCCAGCAGCTTGGTACAGAGCGGGGTATCCTACGAGCAGTACTTC; cdr3_aa: CASSLVQSGVSYEQYF
d_call: NA; j_call: TRBJ1-4; clone_size: NA; v_call: TRBV11-2; cdr3_nt: TGTGCCAGCAGCTTAGAGCGACAGGAAAAACTGTTTTTT; cdr3_aa: CASSLERQEKLFF
d_call: NA; j_call: TRBJ2-7; clone_size: NA; v_call: TRBV5-1; cdr3_nt: TGCGCCAGCAGCTTGGATGGGAGTTGGGAGCAGTACTTC; cdr3_aa: CASSLDGSWEQYF
d_call: TRBD2; j_call: TRBJ2-5; clone_size: NA; v_call: TRBV7-9; cdr3_nt: TGTGCCAGCAGCTTAACTGCGGGGGGAGAGACCCAGTACTTC; cdr3_aa: CASSLTAGGETQYF
d_call: NA; j_call: TRBJ2-5; clone_size: few; v_call: TRBV7-9; cdr3_nt: TGTGCCAGCAGCCGGCGGGTACAAGAGACCCAGTACTTC; cdr3_aa: CASSRRVQETQYF
d_call: TRBD1; j_call: TRBJ1-5; clone_size: NA; v_call: TRBV2; cdr3_nt: TGTGCCAGCAGTGAGGGACAGAGTAATCAGCCCCAGCATTTT; cdr3_aa: CASSEGQSNQPQHF
d_call: NA; j_call: TRBJ2-1; clone_size: few; v_call: TRBV7-6; cdr3_nt: TGTGCCAGCAGCTTAGCTCACGGTAGCGCGGGTGTACATGAGCAGTTCTTC; cdr3_aa: CASSLAHGSAGVHEQFF
d_call: NA; j_call: TRBJ2-2; clone_size: NA; v_call: TRBV5-1; cdr3_nt: TGCGCCAGCAGCTGGACCGGGACATCGTCCGGGGAGCTGTTTTTT; cdr3_aa: CASSWTGTSSGELFF
d_call: TRBD1; j_call: TRBJ1-5; clone_size: few; v_call: TRBV4-3; cdr3_nt: TGCGCCAGCAGCCAAGGGGGGACAGCCCAGTACCCCCAGCATTTT; cdr3_aa: CASSQGGTAQYPQHF
d_call: TRBD2; j_call: TRBJ2-1; clone_size: NA; v_call: TRBV7-2; cdr3_nt: TGTGCCAGCAGCGCCGGACTAGCGGTCAATGAGCAGTTCTTC; cdr3_aa: CASSAGLAVNEQFF
d_call: NA; j_call: TRBJ2-7; clone_size: NA; v_call: TRBV5-1; cdr3_nt: TGCGCCAGCAGCCGCCACCTCGACAGCGAAGGGGAGCAGTACTTC; cdr3_aa: CASSRHLDSEGEQYF
d_call: TRBD2; j_call: TRBJ2-1; clone_size: NA; v_call: TRBV4-3; cdr3_nt: TGCGCCAGCAGCCGATGGGGACTAGCGTCTACAACAGGATCCTACAATGAGCAGTTCTTC; cdr3_aa: CASSRWGLASTTGSYNEQFF